The rows below give T cell receptor beta chains drawn from one sample of a study of cytomegalovirus exposure and HLA in healthy donors. Clones were read by immunoSEQ multiplex PCR, and TCRdb kept only the in-frame ones, dropping some. The sample includes some 51,000 clones. Sequencing was done on a sample of PBMCs. The source of these receptors is a man in his forties in good health and CMV-seropositive. Each CDR3 is given with its conserved first and last residue. The D gene is left open where the match is weak.

.,TRBJ2-7,TRBV10-3,TGTGCCATCAGAGAAGACAGCTACGAGCAGTACTTC,CAIREDSYEQYF
TRBD1,TRBJ1-4,TRBV7-9,TGCGCCAGCAGCCCTGCGGACAGGACCAATGAAAAACTGTTTTTT,CASSPADRTNEKLFF
.,TRBJ1-6,TRBV28,TGTGCCAGCAGAGGCGGGACGACAGAAAATTCACCCCTCCACTTT,CASRGGTTENSPLHF
TRBD1,TRBJ1-1,TRBV27,TGTGCCAGCAGTCTGGGACAGGGGGGAACTGAAGCTTTCTTT,CASSLGQGGTEAFF
.,TRBJ2-3,TRBV6-5,TGTGCCAGCAGTTTAGCGGCGACGGGAGATACGCAGTATTTT,CASSLAATGDTQYF
TRBD2,TRBJ2-4,TRBV4-1,TGCGCCAGCAGCCAAGGGATAGCGGGAGTGAGGGAAAACATTCAGTACTTC,CASSQGIAGVRENIQYF
.,TRBJ2-7,TRBV27,TGTGCCAGCAGTTTAGCGGGCTACGAGCAGTACTTC,CASSLAGYEQYF
.,TRBJ1-2,TRBV4-2,TGTGCCAGCAGCCCGGGGAGTGGCTACACCTTC,CASSPGSGYTF
TRBD1,TRBJ1-5,TRBV19,TGTGCCAGTAGTACCGGGACAGGGGACTATCAGCCCCAGCATTTT,CASSTGTGDYQPQHF
TRBD1,TRBJ2-1,TRBV6-1,TGTGCCAGCAGTGAAAACAGGGGGGCTCCTATTGAGCAGTTCTTC,CASSENRGAPIEQFF
TRBD2,TRBJ2-2,TRBV6-1,TGTGCCAGCAGTGACTACGGGGGGGCCGGGGAGCTGTTTTTT,CASSDYGGAGELFF
TRBD1,TRBJ1-4,TRBV28,TGTGCCACCAGAACCACAGGGGCGAACAATGAAAAACTGTTTTTT,CATRTTGANNEKLFF
.,TRBJ1-5,TRBV5-1,TGCGCCACAAGCGCCGGGCCAGGGCAGCCCCAGCATTTT,CATSAGPGQPQHF
.,TRBJ1-6,TRBV27,TGTGCCAGCAGTTCGGCCAGGGAAAATTCACCCCTCCACTTT,CASSSARENSPLHF
.,TRBJ1-2,TRBV19,TGTGCCAGTAGTATTTTCGACTATGGCTACACCTTC,CASSIFDYGYTF
TRBD1,TRBJ1-1,TRBV19,TGTGCCAGTAGTACCTGGACAGGGGTAAACACTGAAGCTTTCTTT,CASSTWTGVNTEAFF
TRBD1,TRBJ1-2,TRBV7-2,TGTGCCAGCAGCAGAGACAGGGTGGGAGGCTACACCTTC,CASSRDRVGGYTF
.,TRBJ1-1,TRBV7-8,TGTGCCAGCAGCGTTAACAGGGATCAGTTCTTT,CASSVNRDQFF
TRBD1,TRBJ1-1,TRBV28,TGTGCCAGCAGTTCCGGGACAGGAGGTTCCGAAGCTTTCTTT,CASSSGTGGSEAFF
.,TRBJ2-3,TRBV18,TGTGCCAGCTCACCTACGTCAGGGGTAGGCACAGATACGCAGTATTTT,CASSPTSGVGTDTQYF
TRBD1,TRBJ2-2,TRBV7-6,TGTGCCAGCAGCTTATCGGGACAGGGCCAAACCGGGGAGCTGTTTTTT,CASSLSGQGQTGELFF
.,TRBJ2-3,TRBV4-2,TGTGCCAGCAGCCAAGATAAGCGGATCACAGATACGCAGTATTTT,CASSQDKRITDTQYF
.,TRBJ2-4,TRBV20-1,TGCAGTGTTCCAAAAAACATTCAGTACTTC,CSVPKNIQYF
TRBD2,TRBJ2-3,TRBV5-4,TGTGCCAGCAGCTTGATGACTAGCGGAGACACAGATACGCAGTATTTT,CASSLMTSGDTDTQYF
.,TRBJ1-1,TRBV27,TGTGCCAGCAGTCCTATTGATTTCACTGAAGCTTTCTTT,CASSPIDFTEAFF
.,TRBJ2-5,TRBV9,TGTGCCAGCAGCGTCGGGGGGCCAAGAGAGACCCAGTACTTC,CASSVGGPRETQYF
TRBD1,TRBJ1-2,TRBV5-1,TGCGCCAGCAGCTCCGACAGGGACTATGGCTACACCTTC,CASSSDRDYGYTF
.,TRBJ1-1,TRBV28,TGTGCCAGCAGTTTAGCCAGGAACACTGAAGCTTTCTTT,CASSLARNTEAFF
.,TRBJ2-5,TRBV28,TGTGCCAGCAGTTTAGAGGAAGAGACCCAGTACTTC,CASSLEEETQYF
.,TRBJ1-2,TRBV28,TGTGCCAGCAGTACAGGGTATGGCTACACCTTC,CASSTGYGYTF
TRBD1,TRBJ1-2,TRBV25-1,TGTGCCAGCAGTGAAATTGGACAGGGAGGGATCTATGGCTACACCTTC,CASSEIGQGGIYGYTF
TRBD1,TRBJ2-7,TRBV30,TGTGCCTGGGGGGGGTTCCCGGGACAGGTTACCTACGAGCAGTACTTC,CAWGGFPGQVTYEQYF
TRBD2,TRBJ2-7,TRBV11-2,TGTGCCAGCAGTTCTACCGGGACTAGCCTTTACGAGCAGTACTTC,CASSSTGTSLYEQYF
.,TRBJ2-3,TRBV11-2,TGTGCCAGCAGCTTAGAGGTCCGCGCCCGTACGCAGTATTTT,CASSLEVRARTQYF
.,TRBJ2-7,TRBV5-1,TGCGCCAGCAGCTTGAAACTAGGGGGTCGCTACGAGCAGTACTTC,CASSLKLGGRYEQYF
.,TRBJ1-1,TRBV28,TGTGCCAGTTCCGGGACGGGGGGTGAAGCTTTCTTT,CASSGTGGEAFF
TRBD1,TRBJ1-5,TRBV7-8,TGTGCCAGCAGCTTAACTGCAGGGGGAGCGTACAATCAGCCCCAGCATTTT,CASSLTAGGAYNQPQHF
.,TRBJ1-5,TRBV30,TGTGCCTGGAGTGTTGAAGGCGCGGGCAATCAGCCCCAGCATTTT,CAWSVEGAGNQPQHF
TRBD2,TRBJ2-7,TRBV29-1,TGCAGCGTTGTGGCTAGCGGGGCCTCCTACGAGCAGTACTTC,CSVVASGASYEQYF
TRBD1,TRBJ1-6,TRBV7-8,TGTGCCAGCAGCTCCCTAGGGGGCTGGGACCAGAGCTCCTATAATTCACCCCTCCACTTT,CASSSLGGWDQSSYNSPLHF
.,TRBJ2-2,TRBV27,TGTGCCAGCATATCCGGGACTTCGGGCACCGGGGAGCTGTTTTTT,CASISGTSGTGELFF
TRBD1,TRBJ2-7,TRBV7-9,TGTGCCAGCAGCTCCAAGACAGGGGGTTCCTACGAGCAGTACTTC,CASSSKTGGSYEQYF
.,TRBJ2-1,TRBV6-1,TGTGCCAGCAGCCCCCTGAGAGACAATGAGCAGTTCTTC,CASSPLRDNEQFF
.,TRBJ2-2,TRBV4-3,TGCGCCAGCAGCCAATGGGGGCCCGGGGAGCTGTTTTTT,CASSQWGPGELFF
.,TRBJ1-1,TRBV6-5,TGTGCCAGCAGCTTCGGGGGGGGAACTGAAGCTTTCTTT,CASSFGGGTEAFF